This TCR beta chain was profiled in a study of shared clonotypes between healthy human individuals. Study-wide background: CD8 memory received one plate per donor, CD8 naive two, CD4 memory three and CD4 naive three. Study conclusions and caveats: Lower generation probabilities were found for non-shared clonotypes than for those shared by all four donors. It was anticipated that sequencing depth would influence how many clonotypes donors shared.

Profiling relied on immunoSEQ multiplex PCR, and the TCRdb table lists in-frame clones only, not all of them. This sample has approximately 2.5 million clones, with roughly 93% found just once. In the case of this clone: Its specificity is not known.

V dropped 4 bases and J dropped 3 bases, with 10 bases sitting between them. The germline gives CDR1 MNHNS, CDR2 SASEGT. The CDR3 runs 14 residues. CD45RA+ naive and CD45RA-negative memory subsets were separated from CD4+ cells. The sample taken for sequencing was naive CD4+ T cells from PBMCs. The subset denotes: CD45RA+ positively selected. The rearrangement links TRBV6-1 to TRBJ1-5; D is ambiguous. The sequence was collected from a young man in good health. Some clones in this sample may be carry-over from other donors' samples. The CDR3 region has the DNA TGTGCCAGCAGTGCTAATTGGGACAATCAGCCCCAGCATTTT. Protein: CASSANWDNQPQHF.